Listed below are T cell receptor beta chains from one sample, sequenced in a study of blood T cell repertoires in COVID-19. Only in-frame clones appear in the TCRdb table, and some are missing; sequencing was by immunoSEQ multiplex PCR. The sample carries approximately 250,000 clones, 80% to 90% recorded once. Source material: peripheral blood. Receptors originate from a middle-aged man with acute or convalescent COVID-19. Both conserved end residues are part of each CDR3. Each record gives: V gene, clone size, D gene, J gene, CDR3 protein, CDR3 DNA. D genes are given only for firm matches. Clone size appears in some rows only: once, few, many, or a class for an expanded clone.

v_call: TRBV9; clone_size: -; d_call: -; j_call: TRBJ2-5; cdr3_aa: CASSGDPQGRETQYF; cdr3_nt: TGTGCCAGCAGCGGAGATCCACAGGGTCGGGAGACCCAGTACTTC
v_call: TRBV7-2; clone_size: -; d_call: TRBD1; j_call: TRBJ1-3; cdr3_aa: CASSSTGGIGNTIYF; cdr3_nt: TGTGCCAGCAGTTCTACAGGGGGCATTGGAAACACCATATATTTT
v_call: TRBV7-9; clone_size: -; d_call: -; j_call: TRBJ1-6; cdr3_aa: CASSLHNSPLHF; cdr3_nt: TGTGCCAGCAGCCTACATAATTCACCCCTCCACTTT
v_call: TRBV10-3; clone_size: few; d_call: -; j_call: TRBJ1-2; cdr3_aa: CAISEAPGEYTF; cdr3_nt: TGTGCCATCAGTGAGGCTCCGGGGGAGTACACCTTC
v_call: TRBV5-1; clone_size: -; d_call: -; j_call: TRBJ2-1; cdr3_aa: CASSGRDTYEQFF; cdr3_nt: TGCGCCAGCAGCGGCCGGGACACTTATGAGCAGTTCTTC
v_call: TRBV15; clone_size: few; d_call: -; j_call: TRBJ1-2; cdr3_aa: CATSRDTTYDGYTF; cdr3_nt: TGTGCCACCAGCAGAGATACGACTTACGATGGCTACACCTTC
v_call: TRBV5-1; clone_size: -; d_call: TRBD1; j_call: TRBJ1-4; cdr3_aa: CASSIPTGVNEKLFF; cdr3_nt: TGCGCCAGCAGCATCCCGACAGGGGTTAATGAAAAACTGTTTTTT
v_call: TRBV11-2; clone_size: -; d_call: -; j_call: TRBJ2-3; cdr3_aa: CASSSGEGDTQYF; cdr3_nt: TGTGCCAGCAGCTCCGGGGAAGGAGATACGCAGTATTTT
v_call: TRBV19; clone_size: -; d_call: -; j_call: TRBJ1-1; cdr3_aa: CASSFLGPANTEAFF; cdr3_nt: TGTGCCAGTAGTTTTTTGGGCCCAGCGAACACTGAAGCTTTCTTT
v_call: TRBV7-2; clone_size: once; d_call: -; j_call: TRBJ2-2; cdr3_aa: CASSLIAGPNTGELFF; cdr3_nt: TGTGCCAGCAGCTTAATTGCAGGGCCGAACACCGGGGAGCTGTTTTTT
v_call: TRBV11-2; clone_size: -; d_call: -; j_call: TRBJ2-5; cdr3_aa: CASSLFGGGQQETQYF; cdr3_nt: TGTGCCAGCAGCTTATTTGGCGGGGGCCAGCAGGAGACCCAGTACTTC
v_call: TRBV7-8; clone_size: -; d_call: -; j_call: TRBJ2-7; cdr3_aa: CASSQSYSYEQYF; cdr3_nt: TGTGCCAGCAGCCAAAGCTATTCCTACGAGCAGTACTTC
v_call: TRBV6-6; clone_size: -; d_call: TRBD1; j_call: TRBJ1-2; cdr3_aa: CASSAQGAHNYGYTF; cdr3_nt: TGTGCCAGCAGTGCACAGGGGGCCCATAACTATGGCTACACCTTC
v_call: TRBV7-8; clone_size: -; d_call: TRBD1; j_call: TRBJ1-5; cdr3_aa: CASSRRTGEVKPQHF; cdr3_nt: TGTGCCAGCAGCCGCCGGACAGGGGAGGTGAAACCCCAGCATTTT
v_call: TRBV5-4; clone_size: -; d_call: -; j_call: TRBJ1-2; cdr3_aa: CASSLGGRKYYGYTF; cdr3_nt: TGTGCCAGCAGCTTGGGCGGGCGCAAGTACTATGGCTACACCTTC
v_call: TRBV28; clone_size: -; d_call: TRBD1; j_call: TRBJ2-7; cdr3_aa: CATEGTGAYEQYF; cdr3_nt: TGTGCCACCGAAGGGACAGGGGCCTACGAGCAGTACTTC
v_call: TRBV4-3; clone_size: -; d_call: -; j_call: TRBJ1-2; cdr3_aa: CASSQDPVGFFGDGNYGYTF; cdr3_nt: TGCGCCAGCAGCCAAGATCCAGTCGGCTTTTTCGGAGACGGGAACTATGGCTACACCTTC
v_call: TRBV5-5; clone_size: once; d_call: -; j_call: TRBJ2-6; cdr3_aa: CASSYRQISGANVLTF; cdr3_nt: TGTGCCAGCAGCTATCGACAAATCTCTGGGGCCAACGTCCTGACTTTC
v_call: TRBV5-1; clone_size: -; d_call: TRBD1; j_call: TRBJ2-1; cdr3_aa: CASSSSDRVSYNEQFF; cdr3_nt: TGCGCCAGCAGCTCTTCGGACAGGGTTTCCTACAATGAGCAGTTCTTC
v_call: TRBV18; clone_size: once; d_call: -; j_call: TRBJ1-1; cdr3_aa: CASSPSTGHTEAFF; cdr3_nt: TGTGCCAGCTCACCATCCACAGGGCACACTGAAGCTTTCTTT
v_call: TRBV5-1; clone_size: -; d_call: TRBD1; j_call: TRBJ1-6; cdr3_aa: CASSLGQGEFSPLHF; cdr3_nt: TGCGCCAGCAGCTTGGGTCAGGGGGAGTTTTCACCCCTCCACTTT
v_call: TRBV12-5; clone_size: -; d_call: TRBD1; j_call: TRBJ1-5; cdr3_aa: CASGFGTENQPQHF; cdr3_nt: TGTGCTAGTGGTTTCGGGACAGAAAATCAGCCCCAGCATTTT
v_call: TRBV6-2/TRBV6-3; clone_size: -; d_call: -; j_call: TRBJ1-3; cdr3_aa: CASSYGLPSSGNTIYF; cdr3_nt: TGTGCCAGCAGTTACGGGCTACCGAGCTCTGGAAACACCATATATTTT
v_call: TRBV13; clone_size: many; d_call: TRBD2; j_call: TRBJ2-7; cdr3_aa: CASRPSARGSDEQYF; cdr3_nt: TGTGCCAGCAGACCCTCGGCGCGGGGGTCGGACGAGCAGTACTTC
v_call: TRBV5-6; clone_size: -; d_call: -; j_call: TRBJ1-6; cdr3_aa: CASSFGSHNSPLHF; cdr3_nt: TGTGCCAGCAGCTTTGGCAGTCATAATTCACCCCTCCACTTT
v_call: TRBV6-2/TRBV6-3; clone_size: -; d_call: TRBD1; j_call: TRBJ2-3; cdr3_aa: CASSYQTGATTDTQYF; cdr3_nt: TGTGCCAGCAGTTACCAGACAGGGGCGACCACAGATACGCAGTATTTT
v_call: TRBV5-4; clone_size: -; d_call: -; j_call: TRBJ1-1; cdr3_aa: CASSFGQAVEAFF; cdr3_nt: TGTGCCAGCAGCTTTGGGCAGGCCGTTGAAGCTTTCTTT
v_call: TRBV2; clone_size: -; d_call: -; j_call: TRBJ1-1; cdr3_aa: CASSNTPMNTEAFF; cdr3_nt: TGTGCCAGCAGCAATACACCCATGAACACTGAAGCTTTCTTT
v_call: TRBV7-9; clone_size: -; d_call: TRBD1; j_call: TRBJ1-2; cdr3_aa: CASSQGTAYGYTF; cdr3_nt: TGTGCCAGCAGCCAAGGGACAGCCTATGGCTACACCTTC
v_call: TRBV6-2/TRBV6-3; clone_size: -; d_call: -; j_call: TRBJ1-1; cdr3_aa: CASSYRIWGENTEAFF; cdr3_nt: TGTGCCAGCAGTTACCGGATATGGGGGGAGAACACTGAAGCTTTCTTT
v_call: TRBV24-1; clone_size: once; d_call: TRBD1; j_call: TRBJ1-2; cdr3_aa: CATGTEPYGYTF; cdr3_nt: TGTGCCACAGGGACAGAGCCCTATGGCTACACCTTC
v_call: TRBV29-1; clone_size: -; d_call: TRBD1; j_call: TRBJ1-5; cdr3_aa: CSVESGGPNQPQHF; cdr3_nt: TGCAGCGTTGAATCAGGGGGACCCAATCAGCCCCAGCATTTT
v_call: TRBV4-2; clone_size: -; d_call: -; j_call: TRBJ1-1; cdr3_aa: CASSQEGLRGTEAFF; cdr3_nt: TGTGCCAGCAGCCAGGAGGGTCTACGGGGGACTGAAGCTTTCTTT
v_call: TRBV5-4; clone_size: -; d_call: TRBD1; j_call: TRBJ2-7; cdr3_aa: CASSSPGQGTYEQYF; cdr3_nt: TGTGCCAGCAGCTCGCCGGGACAGGGGACATACGAGCAGTACTTC
v_call: TRBV30; clone_size: -; d_call: TRBD1; j_call: TRBJ1-3; cdr3_aa: CAWDRDSGNTIYF; cdr3_nt: TGTGCCTGGGACAGGGACTCTGGAAACACCATATATTTT
v_call: TRBV6-2/TRBV6-3; clone_size: -; d_call: TRBD2; j_call: TRBJ2-3; cdr3_aa: CASSSHQTSGGSTDTQYF; cdr3_nt: TGTGCCAGCAGTTCCCACCAGACTAGCGGGGGCAGCACAGATACGCAGTATTTT
v_call: TRBV13; clone_size: -; d_call: TRBD1; j_call: TRBJ2-5; cdr3_aa: CASSAQGPQETQYF; cdr3_nt: TGTGCCAGCAGCGCACAGGGGCCCCAAGAGACCCAGTACTTC
v_call: TRBV7-9; clone_size: -; d_call: -; j_call: TRBJ1-1; cdr3_aa: CASSLTGGKNTEAFF; cdr3_nt: TGTGCCAGCAGCTTAACGGGGGGGAAGAACACTGAAGCTTTCTTT
v_call: TRBV6-2/TRBV6-3; clone_size: -; d_call: TRBD2; j_call: TRBJ2-2; cdr3_aa: CASSIGLAGPTGELFF; cdr3_nt: TGTGCCAGCAGTATAGGACTAGCGGGTCCCACCGGGGAGCTGTTTTTT
v_call: TRBV28; clone_size: -; d_call: -; j_call: TRBJ1-1; cdr3_aa: CAIQTGKRTEAFF; cdr3_nt: TGTGCCATTCAAACCGGGAAGCGCACTGAAGCTTTCTTT